This TCR beta chain was retrieved from a study of early stage breast cancer tumors. Study-level background: Twelve of the 16 invasive tumors were ER+, PR+ and HER2-.

Between the trimmed V and J ends, which lost 1 base and 2 bases, there was a span of 13 bases. The CDR3 is made up of 16 amino acids. The germline gives CDR1 PRHDT, CDR2 FYEKMQ (reference sequence). Profiling relied on immunoSEQ multiplex PCR, and the TCRdb table lists in-frame clones only, not all of them. The sample yields tens of thousands of clones, approximately 74% seen once. The rearrangement joins TRBV13 to TRBJ2-3, with D perhaps TRBD2 (5 bases). The material sequenced was blood. The TCR sequence derives from a person between 55 and 69 years old with breast cancer. The CDR3, as DNA: TGTGCCAGCAGCTTAGCCGGGGAGCCTACCACAGATACGCAGTATTTT. Its protein is CASSLAGEPTTDTQYF. Using reference TRBV13 and TRBJ2-3 for the parts outside the CDR3, the full variable domain is AAGVIQSPRHLIKEKRETATLKCYPIPRHDTVYWYQQGPGQDPQFLISFYEKMQSDKGSIPDRFSAQQFSDYHSELNMSSLELGDSALYFCASSLAGEPTTDTQYFGPGTRLTVL.